The text below deals with one T cell receptor beta chain. The antigen remains undetermined. Unique molecular identifiers had been added to the TCR beta cDNA libraries. MiXCR, run by TCRdb on the PCR reads, gives a single entry per CDR3 protein. Of roughly 430,000 distinct CDR3 sequences in the sample, 39% were seen once. V was clipped by 6 bases and J by 2 bases, with 12 bases between them. This CDR3 has 13 residues. The germline gives CDR1 SGHKS, CDR2 YYEKEE (reference sequence). The record originates from a study of post-analysis software for immune sequencing data. Study conclusions and caveats: Patients showed TRBV5-6, TRBV5-1 and TRBV20-1 among roughly 5 TRBV segments more frequent than in controls.

This clonotype was obtained from a girl aged 2-10 years with multiple sclerosis. The chain uses TRBV5-5 and TRBJ2-7, with D uncertain. Specimen: blood. CDR3: CASNSLLTYEQYF. CDR3 nucleotide sequence: TGTGCCAGCAACTCCCTTTTAACCTACGAGCAGTACTTC. Full variable domain (missing parts from reference TRBV5-5 and TRBJ2-7): DAGVTQSPTHLIKTRGQQVTLRCSPISGHKSVSWYQQVLGQGPQFIFQYYEKEERGRGNFPDRFSARQFPNYSSELNVNALLLGDSALYLCASNSLLTYEQYFGPGTRLTVT.